These T cell receptor beta chains were read from a single sample in a study of T cells in Graves' hyperthyroidism and ophthalmopathy. TCRdb itself ran the multiplex PCR reads through MiXCR, one entry per CDR3 protein. The table shows 550,000 to 650,000 distinct CDR3 sequences, with about 15% occurring only once. The sample was blood. The origin of the receptors is a middle-aged woman with Graves' hyperthyroidism. The CDR3 runs from the conserved cysteine through the conserved F or W. D genes are given only for firm matches. Only part of the rows carry a size: once, few, many, or a class if the clone is expanded.

j_call v_call clone_size d_call cdr3_aa cdr3_nt
TRBJ2-5 TRBV5-1 few NA CASSLLPGYQETQYF TGCGCCAGCAGCTTGTTGCCAGGGTACCAAGAGACCCAGTACTTC
TRBJ2-7 TRBV10-3 few NA CAISGRGSYEQYF TGTGCCATCAGTGGAAGGGGTTCCTACGAGCAGTACTTC
TRBJ2-4 TRBV28 few TRBD2 CASSLGGLAGGTQLAKNIQYF TGTGCCAGCAGTTTGGGGGGACTAGCGGGAGGCACTCAACTAGCCAAAAACATTCAGTACTTC
TRBJ2-4 TRBV4-1 NA TRBD1 CASSLPPVDRGRAKNIQYF TGCGCCAGCAGCCTCCCCCCTGTAGACAGGGGCAGAGCCAAAAACATTCAGTACTTC
TRBJ1-2 TRBV18 many NA CASSPDGANYGYTF TGTGCCAGCTCCCCGGACGGAGCTAACTATGGCTACACCTTC
TRBJ1-4 TRBV20-1 NA NA CSAGGHGDEKKLFF TGCAGTGCTGGGGGACATGGGGATGAGAAAAAACTGTTTTTT
TRBJ2-5 TRBV20-1 NA NA CSASFEETQYF TGCAGTGCTAGTTTTGAAGAGACCCAGTACTTC
TRBJ2-2 TRBV20-1 NA NA CSARGAAANTGELFF TGCAGTGCTAGAGGGGCTGCTGCGAACACCGGGGAGCTGTTTTTT
TRBJ2-7 TRBV6-1 many TRBD1 CASNDRTGGYEQYF TGTGCCAGCAATGACAGGACAGGAGGCTACGAGCAGTACTTC
TRBJ1-1 TRBV28 many NA CASSPHSPNTEAFF TGTGCCAGCAGTCCACACTCCCCGAACACTGAAGCTTTCTTT
TRBJ2-5 TRBV12-3/TRBV12-4 many NA CASSFIGSWGQETQYF TGTGCCAGCAGTTTTATTGGAAGTTGGGGGCAAGAGACCCAGTACTTC
TRBJ2-1 TRBV7-2 NA TRBD2 CASSSTSGRPLFF TGTGCCAGCAGCTCGACTAGCGGGAGGCCGTTGTTCTTC
TRBJ2-5 TRBV12-3/TRBV12-4 many TRBD1 CASNRGYQETQYF TGTGCCAGCAACAGGGGGTACCAAGAGACCCAGTACTTC
TRBJ2-7 TRBV28 many NA CASSLKYYEQYF TGTGCCAGCAGTTTAAAATACTACGAGCAGTACTTC
TRBJ1-2 TRBV6-1 many TRBD1 CASRGQGNYGYTF TGTGCCAGCAGGGGACAGGGTAACTATGGCTACACCTTC
TRBJ2-1 TRBV29-1 few TRBD2 CSVEGEGLAGNNEQFF TGCAGCGTTGAAGGGGAAGGGCTAGCGGGAAACAATGAGCAGTTCTTC
TRBJ1-1 TRBV3-1 many TRBD1 CASSPSISGTANTEAFF TGTGCCAGCAGCCCCTCGATCTCCGGGACAGCGAACACTGAAGCTTTCTTT
TRBJ2-3 TRBV5-8 many TRBD2 CASSWARGSTDTQYF TGTGCCAGCAGCTGGGCGCGGGGGAGCACAGATACGCAGTATTTT
TRBJ1-5 TRBV10-3 NA NA CAISEYSNQPQHF TGTGCCATCAGTGAGTACAGCAATCAGCCCCAGCATTTT
TRBJ2-1 TRBV25-1 NA NA CASRGDPNEQFF TGTGCCAGCAGAGGGGACCCCAATGAGCAGTTCTTC
TRBJ1-6 TRBV6-1 few TRBD1 CASSPGQGSSYNSPLHF TGTGCCAGCAGTCCGGGACAGGGGAGCTCCTATAATTCACCCCTCCACTTT
TRBJ1-1 TRBV6-6 many NA CASSYGPKNTEAFF TGTGCCAGCAGTTACGGGCCTAAGAACACTGAAGCTTTCTTT
TRBJ2-7 TRBV27 many NA CASSLQPSYEQYF TGTGCCAGCAGTTTGCAGCCTTCCTACGAGCAGTACTTC
TRBJ1-4 TRBV14 few NA CASSQDKVEKLFF TGTGCCAGCAGCCAAGACAAGGTCGAAAAACTGTTTTTT
TRBJ2-3 TRBV28 few TRBD2 CASNSQTSGGNTDTQYF TGTGCCAGCAATTCCCAGACTAGCGGGGGGAACACAGATACGCAGTATTTT
TRBJ2-7 TRBV2 many NA CASRQQTYEQYF TGTGCCAGCAGACAGCAGACCTACGAGCAGTACTTC
TRBJ2-7 TRBV2 few NA CASRLGDSGAYEQYF TGTGCCAGCAGATTAGGGGACTCAGGGGCCTACGAGCAGTACTTC
TRBJ2-3 TRBV20-1 NA NA CSAWPWPARDTQYF TGCAGTGCTTGGCCCTGGCCCGCCAGAGATACGCAGTATTTT
TRBJ1-1 TRBV6-1 few NA CATNRDRYTEAFF TGTGCCACCAACCGCGACAGATACACTGAAGCTTTCTTT